This entry lists 23 T cell receptor beta chains sequenced from one sample in a study of CD8 T cells in Susac syndrome. An input of roughly 0.5 to 1 ug of RNA was subjected to reverse transcription using random hexamers. MiXCR was run by TCRdb on the immunoSEQ multiplex PCR reads, yielding one entry per CDR3 protein. The repertoire holds 200,000 to 250,000 distinct CDR3 sequences, with about 95% as singletons. Sequenced material: CD4+ T cells from PBMCs. Every receptor here comes from a human donor with multiple sclerosis.

The V gene is TRBV7-2, the J gene TRBJ2-3; TRBD2 might be the D (6 bases). This CDR3 is built from 16 residues. V was cut by 6 bases and J by 4 bases, with 20 bases left in between. Germline CDR1 and CDR2: SGHTA and FQGNSA. CDR3 nucleotides: TGTGCCAGCAGTACCTCCGGGACTCATGGCGCAGATACGCAGTATTTT. It is translated as CASSTSGTHGADTQYF. The variable domain in full, completed from reference TRBV7-2 and TRBJ2-3, reads GAGVSQSPSNKVTEKGKDVELRCDPISGHTALYWYRQSLGQGLEFLIYFQGNSAPDKSGLPSDRFSAERTGGSVSTLTIQRTQQEDSAVYLCASSTSGTHGADTQYFGPGTRLTVL.

The chain links TRBV30 to TRBJ2-7; 9 nucleotides align to TRBD2. Germline loops: CDR1 GTSNPN, CDR2 SVGIG (reference sequence). After removal of 2 bases from V and 3 bases from J, the junction contained 14 bases not matched to a gene. The CDR3 consists of 17 residues. In DNA form, the CDR3 reads TGTGCCTGGAGTTCAGGGGGACTAGCCTCCCTCTACTACGAGCAGTACTTC. It yields the protein CAWSSGGLASLYYEQYF. Using reference TRBV30 and TRBJ2-7 for the parts outside the CDR3, the full variable domain is SQTIHQWPATLVQPVGSPLSLECTVEGTSNPNLYWYRQAAGRGLQLLFYSVGIGQISSEVPQNLSASRPQDRQFILSSKKLLLSDSGFYLCAWSSGGLASLYYEQYFGPGTRLTVT.

The chain joins TRBV3-1 to TRBJ1-1; maybe TRBD1 (5 bases). Deletions cut 2 bases from V and 6 bases from J, with 16 bases between. The CDR3 is 15 residues long. Germline values: CDR1 LGHDT, CDR2 YNNKEL (reference sequence). The CDR3 spells CASSQLRRGGAEAFF. In DNA form, the CDR3 reads TGTGCCAGCAGCCAACTACGTCGGGGGGGAGCTGAAGCTTTCTTT.

V and J are TRBV29-1 and TRBJ2-5; 13 bases are a match to TRBD2. The V segment lost 7 bases and the J segment 5 bases; nucleotides outside the gene matches: 7. Germline loops: CDR1 SQVTM, CDR2 ANQGSEA. The CDR3 extends over 14 amino acids. CDR3 protein: CSANGLAGVETQYF. The DNA of the CDR3 is TGCAGCGCGAACGGACTAGCGGGAGTGGAGACCCAGTACTTC.

As regards this clonotype: One junction end disagrees with the germline gene, perhaps due to a read error. The J gene is TRBJ2-5, the V gene TRBV29-1, with TRBD2 identical over 8 bases. This CDR3 is 11 amino acids long. Germline V gene sequence: CDR1 SQVTM, CDR2 ANQGSEA. CDR3 nucleotide sequence: TGCAGCGGCGGGGGGCAAGGGACCCAGTACTTC. This encodes CSGGGQGTQYF.

V gene TRBV30 combines with J gene TRBJ1-1, with D hard to call. The CDR3 consists of 12 residues. The V end lost 5 bases, the J end lost 4 bases, and 11 bases lay between the germline ends. Germline CDR1 and CDR2: GTSNPN and SVGIG (reference sequence). CDR3 in amino acids: CAWGPSATEAFF. The DNA for the CDR3 is TGTGCCTGGGGACCTAGCGCCACTGAAGCTTTCTTT.

V and J are TRBV2 and TRBJ2-5; tentative D call: TRBD1 (5 bases). The CDR3 has 15 amino acids. The germline V gene has CDR1 SNHLY and CDR2 FYNNEI. V was cut by 0 bases and J by 5 bases, with 13 bases left in between. The CDR3 here is CASSEAWSGMETQYF. In DNA form, the CDR3 reads TGTGCCAGCAGTGAAGCGTGGTCAGGGATGGAGACCCAGTACTTC.

The genes are TRBV28 and TRBJ2-7; the D is unclear. Germline V CDR1 and CDR2: MDHEN, SYDVKM. The CDR3 consists of 14 residues. V was pared by 3 bases and J by 6 bases, with 15 bases between. The CDR3 nucleotides are TGTGCCAGCAGTTTCTTGATCACTCGGCTCGAGCAGTACTTC. This codes for CASSFLITRLEQYF. The whole variable domain, remainder taken from reference TRBV28 and TRBJ2-7, is DVKVTQSSRYLVKRTGEKVFLECVQDMDHENMFWYRQDPGLGLRLIYFSYDVKMKEKGDIPEGYSVSREKKERFSLILESASTNQTSMYLCASSFLITRLEQYFGPGTRLTVT.

In its sample, this clonotype was seen once. The chain uses TRBV24-1 and TRBJ2-1; D gene ambiguous. The V gene's germline CDR1 is KGHDR and CDR2 SFDVKD. This CDR3 comprises 13 residues. V was trimmed by 2 bases and J by 10 bases, leaving 11 bases between them. Here the CDR3 reads CATSDSGRLEQFF. The DNA of the CDR3 is TGTGCCACCAGTGATTCCGGTCGTTTGGAGCAGTTCTTC.

The V and J genes are TRBV20-1 and TRBJ1-2; D might be TRBD1 (6 bases). The CDR3 consists of 16 residues. The germline V gene has CDR1 DFQATT and CDR2 SNEGSKA (reference sequence). The V end was cut by 1 base, the J end by 2 bases, with 17 bases between. In DNA form, the CDR3 reads TGCAGTGCTAGAGTGGGGGCGCCGTGGGAGAACTATGGCTACACCTTC. Its protein product is CSARVGAPWENYGYTF.

A single count supports this clonotype. The gene calls are TRBV4-1 and TRBJ1-2, with D possibly TRBD1 on 5 matching bases. The germline CDR1 and CDR2 sequences are MGHRA and YSYEKL. V was pared by 5 bases and J by 6 bases, with 16 bases between. The CDR3 has 14 residues. Here the CDR3 reads CASSSHRSVNGYTF. CDR3 DNA sequence: TGCGCCAGCAGCTCACACAGGAGTGTGAATGGCTACACCTTC.

The CDR3 DNA sequence: TGTGCCAGCACAACAGGGGAAGAAACTGAAGCTTTCTTT. Its protein product is CASTTGEETEAFF. J is TRBJ1-1 and V is TRBV27; 7 bases align to TRBD1. The V segment lost 7 bases and the J segment 5 bases; nucleotides outside the gene matches: 7. Germline CDR1 is MNHEY and CDR2 is SMNVEV (reference sequence). There are 13 residues in the CDR3.

This chain links TRBV20-1 with TRBJ1-5; D not resolved. This CDR3 spans 15 amino acids. CDR1 and CDR2 (germline): DFQATT, SNEGSKA (reference sequence). Trimming took 6 bases from V and 0 from J, leaving 15 bases between them. CDR3 bases: TGCAGTGCCGCGGCCCTCACTAATAGCAATCAGCCCCAGCATTTT. Protein sequence: CSAAALTNSNQPQHF.

The rearrangement joins TRBV27 to TRBJ2-4; weak D call: TRBD1 (6 bases). The CDR3 runs to 17 residues. The V end lost 2 bases, the J end lost 0 bases, and 14 bases lay between the germline ends. CDR1 MNHEY and CDR2 SMNVEV come from the germline V gene (reference sequence). This CDR3 reads CASSLRWTELAKNIQYF. The CDR3 DNA sequence: TGTGCCAGCAGTTTAAGATGGACAGAGCTAGCCAAAAACATTCAGTACTTC.

V is TRBV3-1 and J is TRBJ2-1; 13 bases fit TRBD2. Per germline, CDR1 LGHDT and CDR2 YNNKEL (reference sequence). Unmatched junction bases numbered 6, after V lost 0 bases and J lost 7 bases. The CDR3 totals 17 residues. The CDR3 region is CASSQDVGLAGTNEQFF. The CDR3 DNA is TGTGCCAGCAGCCAAGATGTGGGACTAGCGGGGACTAATGAGCAGTTCTTC.

The CDR3 reads CASIPSWGAGTDTQYF. In nucleotides, the CDR3 is TGTGCCAGCATCCCGTCGTGGGGGGCCGGCACAGATACGCAGTATTTT. This chain connects TRBV2 to TRBJ2-3, with D perhaps given as TRBD1 or TRBD2 (6 bases each). Germline values: CDR1 SNHLY, CDR2 FYNNEI. The V and J ends lost 7 bases and 1 base respectively, with 18 bases between them. The CDR3 covers 16 residues.

The chain has TRBV4-2 and TRBJ2-7; possibly TRBD1 for D (6 bases). There are 14 residues in the CDR3. V lost 4 bases to trimming and J lost 4 bases, with 14 bases between them. From germline, CDR1 is LGHNA and CDR2 YNFKEQ. CDR3 region: CASSPVGQKYEQYF. For the CDR3, the DNA is TGTGCCAGCAGCCCTGTCGGACAGAAATACGAGCAGTACTTC.

This clonotype was picked up one time. The CDR3 protein is CSVVRSSSGAETQYF. DNA of the CDR3: TGCAGCGTCGTGCGAAGCTCATCAGGGGCCGAGACCCAGTACTTC. The chain links TRBV29-1 to TRBJ2-5; D might be TRBD1 (6 bases). V gave up 6 bases and J gave up 5 bases, with 22 bases separating them. The length of the CDR3 is 15 residues. Germline assignment: CDR1 SQVTM and CDR2 ANQGSEA.

This clonotype was recorded once. This chain connects TRBV29-1 to TRBJ2-1, with 7 bases aligning to TRBD1. Per germline, CDR1 SQVTM and CDR2 ANQGSEA. Trimming cost V 5 bases and J 10 bases; bases outside gene matches: 2. This CDR3 region has 10 residues. CDR3 DNA sequence: TGCAGCGTTTACAGGGGAGAGCAGTTCTTC. This codes for CSVYRGEQFF.

This clonotype was recorded only once. The CDR3, as DNA: TGCAGTGCAAATAACAGGGTTCGGAGCACTGAAGCTTTCTTT. Its protein product is CSANNRVRSTEAFF. The J gene is TRBJ1-1, the V gene TRBV20-1, with D possibly being TRBD1 (6 bases). Germline V gene data show CDR1 as DFQATT and CDR2 as SNEGSKA (reference sequence). V was cut by 6 bases and J by 4 bases, with 18 bases left in between. The CDR3 has 14 amino acids.

The chain is built from TRBV2 and TRBJ2-2, with D possibly matching TRBD1 (5 bases). Germline CDR1 and CDR2: SNHLY and FYNNEI. This CDR3 region has 15 residues. V shed 10 bases and J shed 0 bases, with 15 bases lying between them. The CDR3 sequence: CATARTTANTGELFF. In nucleotides, the CDR3 is TGTGCCACCGCAAGGACAACCGCGAACACCGGGGAGCTGTTTTTT.

The chain uses TRBV20-1 and TRBJ2-1; D may be TRBD1 or TRBD2 (5 bases each). Trimming cost V 1 base and J 4 bases, with 14 bases left between them. Germline assignment: CDR1 DFQATT and CDR2 SNEGSKA (reference sequence). This CDR3 has 15 residues. The CDR3 DNA is TGCAGTGCTAGAGGGGGGAAAACCAGATACAATGAGCAGTTCTTC. It encodes CSARGGKTRYNEQFF.

The rearrangement links TRBV30 to TRBJ2-1; possible D gene TRBD2, 5 bases. The ends were cut back, 1 base at V and 5 bases at J, with 12 bases in the middle. CDR1 is GTSNPN, CDR2 SVGIG, per germline (reference sequence). The CDR3 extends over 14 amino acids. Here the CDR3 DNA reads TGTGCCTGGAGTGCCCGACTAACCGACAATGAGCAGTTCTTC. It specifies CAWSARLTDNEQFF.